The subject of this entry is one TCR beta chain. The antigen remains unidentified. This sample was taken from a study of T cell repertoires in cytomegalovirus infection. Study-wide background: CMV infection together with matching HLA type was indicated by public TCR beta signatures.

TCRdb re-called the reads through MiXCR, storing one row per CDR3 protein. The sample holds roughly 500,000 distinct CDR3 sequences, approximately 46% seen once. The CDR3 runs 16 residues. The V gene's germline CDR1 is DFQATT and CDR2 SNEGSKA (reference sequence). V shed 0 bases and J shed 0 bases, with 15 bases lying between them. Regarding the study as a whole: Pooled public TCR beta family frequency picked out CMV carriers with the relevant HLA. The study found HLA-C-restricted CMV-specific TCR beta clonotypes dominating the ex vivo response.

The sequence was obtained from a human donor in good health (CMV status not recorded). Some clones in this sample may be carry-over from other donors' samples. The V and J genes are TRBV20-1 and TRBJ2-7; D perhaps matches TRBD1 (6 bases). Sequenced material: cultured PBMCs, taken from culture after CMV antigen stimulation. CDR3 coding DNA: TGCAGTGCTAGAGACCTATCCTGGACAGACTCCTACGAGCAGTACTTC. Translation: CSARDLSWTDSYEQYF.